Sequencing of this TCR beta chain was carried out in a study of T cell responses to AZD1222 COVID-19 vaccine. Here immunoSEQ multiplex PCR was the method, and the copy in TCRdb shows in-frame clones only, minus some. Of 90,000 to 120,000 clones in the sample, more than 75% were seen once. This clone appeared once. This TCR came from an adult in good health. The sample here was peripheral blood, taken on day 0 of AZD1222 vaccination.

CDR3 sequence reads: CASSLPISPGEQYF. The CDR3 nucleotides read TGTGCCAGCAGTTTACCCATTTCGCCCGGCGAGCAGTACTTC. The chain recombines TRBV28 with TRBJ2-7; D remains unclear. CDR1 and CDR2 (germline): MDHEN, SYDVKM. The CDR3 spans 14 residues. V dropped 2 bases and J dropped 6 bases, with 14 bases sitting between them.